This TCR beta chain was identified in a study of T cell repertoires in cytomegalovirus infection. Whole-study context: Alongside well-studied HLA-B-restricted CMV epitopes, recently identified HLA-C-restricted CMV epitopes were also used. In public TCR beta signatures, there were indications of both CMV infection and matching HLA type.

CDR1 and CDR2 (germline): MNHNY, SVGAGI (reference sequence). The CDR3 has 11 amino acids. V lost 5 bases and J 13 bases, leaving 14 bases between the germline ends. Regarding this clonotype: No antigen is known for it.

One entry per CDR3 protein results from TCRdb running MiXCR on the reads. The sample has fewer than 900,000 distinct CDR3 sequences; almost 30% are singletons. Study outcomes and limitations: HLA-C-restricted CMV clonotypes gave the most frequent clonotype in two of eight donors.

The sequencing here drew on cultured CD8+ T cells from PBMCs, taken from culture after CMV antigen stimulation. The sequence was collected from a human donor in good health (CMV status not recorded). Some clones in this sample may be carry-over from other donors' samples. This chain connects TRBV6-6 to TRBJ1-1; D unclear. The CDR3 reads CASSLDPTLFF. The CDR3 DNA sequence: TGTGCCAGCAGTCTGGACCCTACCCTTTTCTTT.